These 22 T cell receptor beta chains were all obtained from the same sample, sequenced in a study of blood T cells in healthy people across ages. Next came a second PCR, run for about 7 to 12 cycles, which used a sample-barcoded 5' primer along with a J-beta primer mix. TCRdb used MiXCR to reprocess the 5' RACE reads, holding one entry per CDR3 protein. The table has hundreds of thousands of distinct CDR3 sequences, roughly a quarter seen once. These sequences were also reported in another study, on T cells of mothers and their children.

The material sequenced was blood. All receptors derive from a boy between 2 and 15 years old in good health.

J is TRBJ2-5 and V is TRBV7-9; 14 bases are shared with TRBD2. The better agreement between TRBJ2-1 and the DNA end casts doubt on the J call. The CDR3 runs 14 residues. Looked up from germline, CDR1 is SEHNR and CDR2 is FQNEAQ (reference sequence). CDR3 in amino acids: CASIGGTSGGTQFF. The DNA for the CDR3 is TGTGCCAGCATCGGAGGGACTAGCGGGGGAACCCAGTTCTTC.

Turning to this clonotype: The CDR3 carries no conserved terminal phenylalanine or tryptophan, so it likely arises from a read error. No DNA is shown, since the ends of the CDR3 on it are uncertain; the CDR3 is the one TCRdb lists. The chain has TRBV1 and TRBJ2-5; the table's D call of TRBD2 was not tested on the DNA. TRBV1 corresponds to a pseudogene. 17 amino acids form the CDR3, both terminal residues included. CDR3 residues: CTSSQETSGGAVETQYL.

This clonotype showed up many times. The chain is built from TRBV29-1 and TRBJ2-6; D is ambiguous. Trimming cost V 7 bases and J 2 bases, with 6 bases left between them. CDR1 is SQVTM and CDR2 is ANQGSEA in the germline V gene. The CDR3 totals 12 residues. CDR3 sequence (DNA): TGCAGCGCCGGACCTGGGGCCAACGTCCTGACTTTC. It encodes CSAGPGANVLTF. The full variable domain, rest sourced from reference TRBV29-1 and TRBJ2-6, is SAVISQKPSRDICQRGTSLTIQCQVDSQVTMMFWYRQQPGQSLTLIATANQGSEATYESGFVIDKFPISRPNLTFSTLTVSNMSPEDSSIYLCSAGPGANVLTFGAGSRLTVL.

V usage is TRBV9 and J usage is TRBJ1-1, with D uncertain. Germline V CDR1 and CDR2: SGDLS, YYNGEE. The CDR3 contains 12 residues. V lost 3 bases and J 1 base, leaving 4 bases between the germline ends. Here the CDR3 DNA reads TGTGCCAGCAGCGGACCGAACACTGAAGCTTTCTTT. Translated: CASSGPNTEAFF.

The chain is built from TRBV19 and TRBJ2-5; TRBD2 aligns across 7 bases. The tail of the sequence fits TRBJ2-1 better, so the J call may be wrong. This CDR3 spans 16 amino acids. The germline gives CDR1 LNHDA, CDR2 SQIVND (reference sequence). CDR3: CASSIKAGSLYNEQFF. In nucleotides, the CDR3 is TGTGCCAGTAGTATAAAAGCGGGATCTTTGTACAATGAGCAGTTCTTC.

As to this clonotype: At one of its ends the junction is not consistent with the germline gene, which may arise from a read error. The chain links TRBV9 to TRBJ2-7; a possible D gene is TRBD2 (6 bases). The CDR3 is 16 amino acids. Germline V lookup: CDR1 SGDLS, CDR2 YYNGEE. The CDR3 here is CASSAGLLDGIGERYF. CDR3 nucleotides: TGTGCCAGCAGCGCGGGACTTCTGGATGGGATCGGAGAGCGGTACTTC. Looking up the rest from reference TRBV9 and TRBJ2-7 gives the full variable domain: DSGVTQTPKHLITATGQRVTLRCSPRSGDLSVYWYQQSLDQGLQFLIQYYNGEERAKGNILERFSAQQFPDLHSELNLSSLELGDSALYFCASSAGLLDGIGERYFGPGTRLTVT.

This clonotype was observed a handful of times. The J gene is TRBJ1-4, the V gene TRBV29-1; D is undetermined. The V end was cut by 6 bases, the J end by 8 bases, with 16 bases between. The CDR3 has 13 amino acids. CDR1 is SQVTM and CDR2 is ANQGSEA in the germline V gene. This CDR3 is CSVRPNALEKLFF. The CDR3 DNA sequence: TGCAGCGTCCGACCTAACGCCCTAGAAAAACTGTTTTTT.

This clonotype appeared many times. This chain connects TRBV10-2 to TRBJ1-1; D possibly corresponds to TRBD1 (6 bases). Germline V gene data show CDR1 as WSHSY and CDR2 as SAAADI. V lost 7 bases and J lost 1, with 13 bases in between. The CDR3 has 14 residues. The CDR3 DNA is TGCGCCAGCACCTACCTACAGGGGAACACTGAAGCTTTCTTT. This encodes CASTYLQGNTEAFF.

This clonotype was detected only a few times. V is TRBV20-1 and J is TRBJ2-3; D is perhaps TRBD1 or TRBD2 (5 bases each). Germline lookup yields CDR1 DFQATT and CDR2 SNEGSKA (reference sequence). The CDR3 loop spans 12 amino acids. V shed 3 bases and J shed 2 bases, with 6 bases lying between them. CDR3: CSASGTTDTQYF. In DNA form, the CDR3 reads TGCAGTGCTAGCGGGACCACAGATACGCAGTATTTT.

There are a few counts of this clonotype. The J gene is TRBJ2-7, the V gene TRBV2; D might be TRBD2 (5 bases). V was clipped by 0 bases and J by 0 bases, with 9 bases between them. Germline V gene lookup returns CDR1 SNHLY and CDR2 FYNNEI. The CDR3 is 15 residues long. The CDR3 DNA reads as TGTGCCAGCAGTGAAGCCGGGATCCGCTCCTACGAGCAGTACTTC. Translating gives CASSEAGIRSYEQYF.

The rearrangement uses TRBV7-8 and TRBJ2-5; 8 nucleotides line up with TRBD1. V trimming: 2 bases; J trimming: 5 bases; junction bases outside the gene matches: 7. Looked up from germline, CDR1 is SGHVS and CDR2 is FQNEAQ. The CDR3 covers 15 residues. CDR3 amino acids: CASSLTQGAFETQYF. The CDR3, as DNA: TGTGCCAGCAGCTTAACGCAGGGGGCGTTTGAGACCCAGTACTTC.

The table lists this clonotype with a few counts. The chain joins TRBV4-3 to TRBJ1-4; no firm D call. Germline CDR1 and CDR2: LGHNA and YSLEER. With 0 bases removed from V and 8 bases from J, the gap between germline ends came to 16 bases. The CDR3 is 16 amino acids. CDR3 sequence (DNA): TGCGCCAGCAGCCAAGAGGGTAGGAGGGCGGACGAAAAACTGTTTTTT. Translated, it gives CASSQEGRRADEKLFF.

This clonotype was observed a few times. The V gene is TRBV20-1, the J gene TRBJ2-3; tentatively, D is TRBD1 (6 bases). CDR1 is DFQATT, CDR2 SNEGSKA, per germline (reference sequence). The germline V and J ends were trimmed by 3 bases and 2 bases, with 18 bases remaining between them. The CDR3 consists of 16 residues. CDR3 DNA: TGCAGTGCTAGGGGAAACAGGGTCCTGAACACAGATACGCAGTATTTT. It translates to CSARGNRVLNTDTQYF.

This clonotype turned up a few times. The chain employs TRBV20-1 and TRBJ1-5; tentative D call: TRBD1 (5 bases). Deletions cut 6 bases from V and 0 bases from J, with 27 bases between. The CDR3 spans 19 residues. CDR1 and CDR2 (germline): DFQATT, SNEGSKA (reference sequence). The CDR3 reads CSAYPRGFSASYSNQPQHF. CDR3 DNA sequence: TGCAGTGCGTACCCGAGGGGTTTTTCCGCCTCTTATAGCAATCAGCCCCAGCATTTT.

This clonotype was counted at least ten times. V gene TRBV29-1 combines with J gene TRBJ2-5; D is ambiguous. Germline-derived CDR1 and CDR2 are SQVTM and ANQGSEA. V was pared by 0 bases and J by 6 bases, with 11 bases between. There are 13 residues in the CDR3. Written as DNA, the CDR3 is TGCAGCGTTGAAGATCTCGGCCTCCAGACCCAGTACTTC. Translated: CSVEDLGLQTQYF.

The table lists this clonotype with a few counts. The rearrangement uses TRBV15 and TRBJ2-3; D is undetermined. Germline V gene sequence: CDR1 LNHNV, CDR2 YYDKDF (reference sequence). CDR3 length equals 16 residues. V was pared by 0 bases and J by 7 bases, with 17 bases between. Here the CDR3 reads CATSRETPITAYTQYF. CDR3 sequence (DNA): TGTGCCACCAGCAGAGAAACACCCATAACGGCGTATACGCAGTATTTT.

This clonotype was seen only a few times. This sequence joins TRBV14 and TRBJ2-1, with a possible D match to TRBD2 (7 bases). CDR1 and CDR2 from the germline V gene are SGHDN and FVKESK. With 1 base removed from V and 0 bases from J, the gap between germline ends came to 10 bases. The CDR3 is 16 residues long. As DNA, the CDR3 is TGTGCCAGCAGCCAAGCGGGGGGCCACTCCTACAATGAGCAGTTCTTC. It yields the protein CASSQAGGHSYNEQFF.

The chain joins TRBV10-3 to TRBJ2-7; no definite D call. The V gene lost 10 bases and the J gene lost 2 bases, with 18 bases spanning the gap. Germline-derived CDR1 and CDR2 are ENHRY and SYGVKD. This CDR3 has 14 residues. CDR3 protein: CATRLADEAYEQYF. CDR3 DNA: TGTGCCACTCGACTGGCGGACGAGGCCTACGAGCAGTACTTC.

The chain has TRBV3-1 and TRBJ2-5; D gene unclear. Germline CDR1 reads LGHDT; CDR2 reads YNNKEL (reference sequence). Trimming left V 4 bases short and J 1 base short, with 13 bases between. The CDR3 runs to 15 residues. The CDR3 nucleotides read TGTGCCAGCAGCCCCCTGCGGAAGGGCCAAGAGACCCAGTACTTC. Its protein product is CASSPLRKGQETQYF.

This clonotype was observed a handful of times. The rearrangement uses TRBV6-5 and TRBJ1-1, with TRBD1 as a possible D gene (5 bases). Trimming took 10 bases from V and 6 from J, leaving 21 bases between them. The germline CDR1 and CDR2 sequences are MNHEY and SVGAGI. The CDR3 length is 14 residues. The CDR3 nucleotides read TGTGCCATCCGCCGGGACCCCGAAGCGGCTGAAGCTTTCTTT. It is translated as CAIRRDPEAAEAFF.

The rearrangement links TRBV5-5 to TRBJ1-1; the D gene is possibly TRBD1 (5 bases). CDR1 and CDR2 (germline): SGHKS, YYEKEE (reference sequence). CDR3 length: 14 amino acids. V lost 3 bases, J lost 1 base, and 10 bases lay in between. The CDR3 region has the DNA TGTGCCAGCAGCTCCCTGACAGAGAACACTGAAGCTTTCTTT. Translating it yields CASSSLTENTEAFF. The full variable domain, in which reference TRBV5-5 and TRBJ1-1 provide the parts outside the CDR3, is DAGVTQSPTHLIKTRGQQVTLRCSPISGHKSVSWYQQVLGQGPQFIFQYYEKEERGRGNFPDRFSARQFPNYSSELNVNALLLGDSALYLCASSSLTENTEAFFGQGTRLTVV.

This clonotype was recorded a few times. The rearrangement links TRBV20-1 to TRBJ1-1, with TRBD1 matching over 10 bases. This CDR3 has 15 residues. Germline assignment: CDR1 DFQATT and CDR2 SNEGSKA (reference sequence). The ends lost 3 bases at V and 3 bases at J; junction bases unmatched: 7. Here the CDR3 DNA reads TGCAGTGCTAGTCCCGGGACAGGGGTTGACACTGAAGCTTTCTTT. Protein sequence: CSASPGTGVDTEAFF.